The sequence of this T cell receptor beta chain was determined in a study of cytomegalovirus exposure and HLA in healthy donors. Study-level results: More clonal expansion characterized HLA-associated TCR beta chains than equally common others in a later analysis.

The PCR had 60 Vbeta and 13 Jbeta primers. Method: immunoSEQ multiplex PCR; TCRdb's copy keeps in-frame clones and lacks some. Of about 180,000 clones listed, about four fifths are singletons. CDR1 SGHDT and CDR2 YYEEEE come from the germline V gene. V lost 3 bases and J lost 6, with 19 bases in between. CDR3 length: 15 residues. This clone was recorded once. Its specificity is unknown. The specimen sequenced was PBMCs. This chain joins TRBV5-6 and TRBJ2-7; perhaps TRBD1 as D (6 bases). This TCR was sampled from a man aged 25-45 years in good health and CMV-seronegative. The CDR3 coding sequence is TGTGCCAGCAGCTCGGGACCCGGATGGGGGCCCGAGCAGTACTTC. Amino acid sequence: CASSSGPGWGPEQYF.